This T cell receptor (beta chain) stems from a study of blood T cell repertoires in COVID-19. About the study: The United States, Italy and Spain provided the acute and convalescent COVID-19 samples. T cells, B-cell-depleted T cells, or PBMCs supplied cDNA or gDNA.

Per the authors' pipeline: Quantification of nucleated cells was approximated via reference gene primer amplification. The assay was immunoSEQ multiplex PCR, and TCRdb's table has in-frame clones only and misses some. The V and J calls and clone size come from that table; D and trimming were worked out from the DNA. The profile shows about 48,000 clones, 82% of them singletons. There are 14 residues in the CDR3. CDR1 and CDR2 from the germline V gene are LNHDA and SQIVND (reference sequence). Trimming removed 2 bases from V and 4 bases from J, with 9 bases in between. The TCR originated in a man between 40 and 49 years old with acute or convalescent COVID-19. The chain is built from TRBV19 and TRBJ2-1; D might be TRBD2 (5 bases). Sequencing used peripheral blood. In DNA form, the CDR3 reads TGTGCCAGTAGTATATCACCGGGGTACAATGAGCAGTTCTTC. Translated, it gives CASSISPGYNEQFF.